The 2 T cell receptor beta chains below come from one sample, sequenced in a study of CD8+CD57+ T cells in acquired aplastic anemia. Profiles of TCR beta VDJ and CDR3 were generated from a genomic DNA template. TCRdb used MiXCR to reprocess the reads, holding one entry per CDR3 protein. The repertoire holds about 190,000 distinct CDR3 sequences, with 50% to 55% as singletons. Sequenced: sorted CD4+, CD8+, or CD8+CD57+ T cells (not recorded which) from PBMCs. Receptors were obtained from a human donor in good health, serving as a control.

This clonotype was counted between two and nine times. The chain joins TRBV15 to TRBJ2-7; no clear D gene. The CDR3 is made up of 14 amino acids. The germline V and J ends were trimmed by 0 bases and 0 bases, with 6 bases remaining between them. Germline CDR1 is LNHNV and CDR2 is YYDKDF (reference sequence). The CDR3 DNA sequence: TGTGCCACCAGCAGAGATCGGGTCTCCTACGAGCAGTACTTC. It encodes CATSRDRVSYEQYF.

This clonotype has more than one count but fewer than ten. Possible read error: a much larger clone is one base away. The rearrangement joins TRBV20-1 to TRBJ1-4; the D is unclear. This CDR3 is built from 14 residues. Germline CDR1 and CDR2: DFQATT and SNEGSKA (reference sequence). Deletions cut 0 bases from V and 8 bases from J, with 13 bases between. CDR3 protein: CSAREENPDEKLFF. The CDR3 nucleotides are TGCAGTGCTAGAGAGGAGAACCCCGACGAAAAACTGTTTTTT.